Described below is a single TCR beta chain sequence and its context. The antigen remains undetermined. Sequencing used cDNA as its template, made by extracting RNA and reverse transcribing it. Measured with immunoSEQ multiplex PCR; TCRdb has only the in-frame clones, and not every one. The data contain under 150,000 clones, less than 75% of them singletons. Sorting from PBMCs produced CD4+ and CD8+ T cells. Trimming took 5 bases from V and 0 from J, leaving 10 bases between them. Germline CDR1 LNHDA, CDR2 SQIVND (reference sequence). This CDR3 has 14 residues. This entry comes from a study of CD8+ T cells in alopecia areata. Findings and limits, study-wide: In scalp samples, resident alphabeta T cells of normal skin are also sequenced. Elevated clonality characterized lesional scalp relative to normal scalp, particularly in alopecia totalis/universalis. Researchers reported that TCR sharing among patients proved less clear than in mice, possibly HLA-linked.

The receptor was isolated from a human donor in good health. Sequenced input: CD8+ T cells sorted from blood. This chain links TRBV19 with TRBJ1-1; no definite D call. CDR3 bases: TGTGCCAGTAGTCCATCGGGTATGAACACTGAAGCTTTCTTT. As protein: CASSPSGMNTEAFF.